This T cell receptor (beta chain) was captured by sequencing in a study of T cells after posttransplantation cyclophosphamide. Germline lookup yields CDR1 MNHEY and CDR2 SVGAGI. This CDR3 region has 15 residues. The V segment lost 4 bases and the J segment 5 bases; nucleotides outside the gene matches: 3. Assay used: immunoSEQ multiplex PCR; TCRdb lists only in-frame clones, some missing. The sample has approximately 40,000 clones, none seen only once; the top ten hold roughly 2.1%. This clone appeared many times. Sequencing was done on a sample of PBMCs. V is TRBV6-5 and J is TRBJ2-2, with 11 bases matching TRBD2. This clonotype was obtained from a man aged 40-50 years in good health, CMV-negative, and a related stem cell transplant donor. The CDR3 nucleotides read TGTGCCAGCAGTTTAGCTAGCGGGAGGACCGGGGAGCTGTTTTTT. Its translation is CASSLASGRTGELFF.